The sequence of this T cell receptor (beta chain) was determined in a study of cytomegalovirus exposure and HLA in healthy donors. Primers for the PCR totalled 60 Vbeta and 13 Jbeta. TCRdb keeps only in-frame clones here, not all; method: immunoSEQ multiplex PCR. This table has 100,000 to 150,000 clones, around two thirds appearing once. The study's findings and limits: Later on, an analysis showed TCR association rates differing by HLA locus, with DRB1 the most and HLA-C the fewest. What a later analysis reportedly showed was that an Asian-associated ancestry cluster had fewer N-insertions than the 666-donor mean.

A note on this clone: Antigen: not known.

The CDR3 has 10 amino acids. Germline V gene sequence: CDR1 SGDLS, CDR2 YYNGEE. V was cut by 1 base and J by 14 bases, with 9 bases left in between. This chain uses TRBV9 with TRBJ1-2, with D uncertain. Sequencing was performed on PBMCs. The sequence was obtained from a man aged 55-75 years in good health and CMV-seropositive. The CDR3 protein is CASSVSPPTF. The CDR3 DNA follows: TGTGCCAGCAGCGTATCTCCCCCGACCTTC.